Included here is one T cell receptor beta chain sequence, with context. Its cognate antigen is unknown. The record originates from a study of T cells in Graves' hyperthyroidism and ophthalmopathy. Findings and caveats of the study: Researchers report that a 13 V-J model separated ophthalmopathy from stable hyperthyroidism. In the blood, most expanded thyroid clonotypes above 0.001 appeared as well.

Authors of the study amplified TCR beta CDR3 regions from RNA transcripts. TCR CDR3 underwent first-round RT-PCR with the HTBI primer set. MiXCR was run by TCRdb on the multiplex PCR reads, yielding one entry per CDR3 protein. The sample lists 700,000 or so distinct CDR3 sequences, roughly 15% seen once, with around 8.1% in the top ten. Patients between 18 and 65 years old had hyperthyroidism, newly diagnosed and lasting under 2 months. Diagnoses were established using clinical symptoms, serum thyroxine and TRAb, thyroid ultrasound and orbital computed tomography. The CDR3 consists of 13 residues. Germline lookup yields CDR1 ENHRY and CDR2 SYGVKD.

The rearrangement joins TRBV10-3 to TRBJ1-1; tentatively, D is TRBD1 (6 bases). This TCR was recovered from a man younger than 30 with Graves' hyperthyroidism. Material: blood. The CDR3 DNA sequence: TGTGCTGGTCGGGGGGACACTAACACTGAAGCTTTCTTT. Protein product: CAGRGDTNTEAFF.